The clone carrying this T cell receptor beta chain came up once. The age range of participants was 18 to 89 years, with residence in 20 to 25 US areas. Cohort 3 donors were reported recovered after two negative PCRs, clearance, or symptom resolution. The record originates from a study of blood T cell repertoires in COVID-19. Study details: Samples representing acute and convalescent COVID-19 were sourced from the United States, Italy and Spain.

Measured with immunoSEQ multiplex PCR; TCRdb has only the in-frame clones, and not every one. This table has 430,000 or so clones, roughly 90% appearing once. Trimming cost V 4 bases and J 8 bases, with 9 bases left between them. CDR3 length: 11 residues. Germline-derived CDR1 and CDR2 are SGHRS and YFSETQ. The clonotype originates from a woman aged 40 to 50 who had recovered from COVID-19. The genes are TRBV5-1 and TRBJ1-1; a weak D match, TRBD1 (6 bases). Sequencing was carried out using PBMCs or T cells enriched from blood (not recorded which). The CDR3 sequence: CASSAQGEAFF. The CDR3 DNA is TGCGCCAGCAGCGCGCAGGGGGAAGCTTTCTTT.